Below are 20 T cell receptor beta chains sequenced from a single sample in a study of a mutant IDH1 vaccine in newly diagnosed glioma. These TCRs' antigens remain unknown. The time point was: week 5, during vaccination. In every dose of vaccine, 300 ug of mutant IDH1 20-mer peptide was given alongside topical imiquimod. Measured with immunoSEQ multiplex PCR; TCRdb has only the in-frame clones, and not every one. The sample lists tens of thousands of clones, roughly 91% occurring once. The material was PBMCs, obtained from a glioma patient whose treatment included an IDH1 peptide vaccine. The receptor set was obtained from a woman aged 45-60 years with glioma.

V and J are TRBV5-1 and TRBJ2-1; D ambiguous. V lost 0 bases and J 1 base, leaving 11 bases between the germline ends. This CDR3 is built from 16 residues. Germline V gene lookup returns CDR1 SGHRS and CDR2 YFSETQ. CDR3 bases: TGCGCCAGCAGCTTGGAAGCCGCGAGTTCCTACAATGAGCAGTTCTTC. It translates to CASSLEAASSYNEQFF.

The chain carries TRBV27 and TRBJ2-3; D is undetermined. CDR3 size: 14 residues. With 0 bases removed from V and 2 bases from J, the gap between germline ends came to 6 bases. Germline assignment: CDR1 MNHEY and CDR2 SMNVEV (reference sequence). The chain's CDR3 is CASSLSGNTDTQYF. The CDR3 bases are TGTGCCAGCAGTTTATCGGGAAACACAGATACGCAGTATTTT.

The chain is built from TRBV6-1 and TRBJ1-2; weak D call: TRBD1 (5 bases). Germline values: CDR1 MNHNS, CDR2 SASEGT. With 1 base removed from V and 0 bases from J, the gap between germline ends came to 9 bases. CDR3 length: 15 amino acids. CDR3 sequence reads: CASSEGGATNYGYTF. CDR3 coding DNA: TGTGCCAGCAGTGAAGGGGGCGCTACTAACTATGGCTACACCTTC.

This chain connects TRBV30 to TRBJ2-3, with TRBD2 as a possible D gene (6 bases). Germline CDR1 is GTSNPN and CDR2 is SVGIG (reference sequence). The CDR3 has 11 residues. V was cut by 5 bases and J by 5 bases, with 8 bases left in between. The CDR3 bases are TGTGCCTGGTTCGGGAGAGATACGCAGTATTTT. Translated, it gives CAWFGRDTQYF.

As DNA, the CDR3 is TGCGCCAGCAGCTTGGAGTCCTATCGGGGGAACACTGAAGCTTTCTTT. Translating it yields CASSLESYRGNTEAFF. The J gene is TRBJ1-1, the V gene TRBV5-1; D gene unclear. Germline V gene lookup returns CDR1 SGHRS and CDR2 YFSETQ. The CDR3 has 16 residues. V lost 0 bases to trimming and J lost 1 base, with 13 bases between them.

The V call is TRBV4-2, the J call TRBJ1-5; D possibly corresponds to TRBD1 (6 bases). The CDR3 covers 15 residues. Germline values: CDR1 LGHNA, CDR2 YNFKEQ. Trimming left V 4 bases short and J 2 bases short, with 12 bases between. Written as DNA, the CDR3 is TGTGCCAGCAGCCTACTGACAGGCGGCAATCAGCCCCAGCATTTT. Its translation is CASSLLTGGNQPQHF.

The V call is TRBV6-5, the J call TRBJ2-7; D gene unclear. Germline V gene data show CDR1 as MNHEY and CDR2 as SVGAGI. Trimming pared 8 bases from V and 5 bases from J, leaving 10 bases between. This CDR3 is 11 amino acids long. In nucleotides, the CDR3 is TGTGCCAGCGGGTTCGGTAACGAGCAGTACTTC. It translates to CASGFGNEQYF.

The V gene is TRBV2, the J gene TRBJ1-6; no firm D call. CDR3 length: 13 amino acids. In germline, CDR1 is SNHLY, CDR2 FYNNEI. Between the trimmed V and J ends, which lost 4 bases and 9 bases, there was a span of 10 bases. The CDR3 nucleotides read TGTGCCAGCAGTGCCCTCCCGGGTTCACCCCTCCACTTT. Its protein is CASSALPGSPLHF.

V is TRBV19 and J is TRBJ1-2; TRBD1 aligns across 7 bases. The J segment lost 4 bases and the V segment lost 7 bases, leaving 12 bases of the junction unmatched. Per germline, CDR1 LNHDA and CDR2 SQIVND (reference sequence). The CDR3 consists of 15 residues. The CDR3 region has the DNA TGTGCCAGTACCCCTGGGAGGACAGGTTCCTATGGCTACACCTTC. This translates into CASTPGRTGSYGYTF.

The rearrangement joins TRBV28 to TRBJ1-4, with a tentative D call TRBD1 (5 bases). CDR1 and CDR2 (germline): MDHEN, SYDVKM. The CDR3 runs 14 residues. V shed 3 bases and J shed 4 bases, with 9 bases lying between them. CDR3 amino acids: CASSFLGGNEKLFF. The CDR3 nucleotides read TGTGCCAGCAGTTTTTTGGGGGGTAATGAAAAACTGTTTTTT.

J is TRBJ2-1 and V is TRBV27, with a tentative D call TRBD2 (6 bases). V gave up 6 bases and J gave up 6 bases, with 15 bases separating them. CDR1 and CDR2 from the germline V gene are MNHEY and SMNVEV (reference sequence). This CDR3 contains 14 residues. The chain's CDR3 is CASRRGGTGNEQFF. In DNA, the CDR3 is TGTGCCAGCAGGCGCGGAGGGACCGGCAATGAGCAGTTCTTC.

This clone was observed a few times. The V and J genes are TRBV5-1 and TRBJ1-2, with D possibly being TRBD1 (6 bases). Trimming shortened V by 0 bases and J by 4 bases, and 13 bases separated the two germline ends. The CDR3 sequence is 15 residues long. The germline gives CDR1 SGHRS, CDR2 YFSETQ. The CDR3: CASSLGQAKAYGYTF. The CDR3 coding sequence is TGCGCCAGCAGCTTGGGACAGGCGAAGGCCTATGGCTACACCTTC.

This clone appeared a single time. The CDR3 coding sequence is TGTGCCAGCAGCGGGGCGGTGTGGAGGAACACTGAAGCTTTCTTT. Amino acid sequence: CASSGAVWRNTEAFF. This chain uses TRBV11-2 with TRBJ1-1; D might be TRBD1 (5 bases). The CDR3 loop spans 15 amino acids. V dropped 5 bases and J dropped 1 base, with 14 bases sitting between them. CDR1 SGHAT and CDR2 FQNNGV come from the germline V gene.

The V call is TRBV28, the J call TRBJ2-7; 7 bases line up with TRBD1. The CDR3 spans 14 residues. Germline values: CDR1 MDHEN, CDR2 SYDVKM. Germline trimming cut 5 bases from V and 1 base from J; bases unmatched to any gene: 5. CDR3 nucleotides: TGTGCCAGCAGTCCTGGACAGGTTTCCTACGAGCAGTACTTC. Protein sequence: CASSPGQVSYEQYF.

The chain uses TRBV29-1 and TRBJ2-7, with no clear D. V shed 8 bases and J shed 0 bases, with 14 bases lying between them. Germline V gene sequence: CDR1 SQVTM, CDR2 ANQGSEA. The CDR3 totals 13 residues. CDR3 sequence reads: CSLGLSGSYEQYF. CDR3 nucleotides: TGCAGCCTAGGGCTATCGGGCTCCTACGAGCAGTACTTC.

V usage is TRBV5-6 and J usage is TRBJ2-7; the match to TRBD2 covers 7 bases. Per germline, CDR1 SGHDT and CDR2 YYEEEE. After removal of 0 bases from V and 6 bases from J, the junction contained 6 bases not matched to a gene. The CDR3 extends over 14 amino acids. CDR3 nucleotide sequence: TGTGCCAGCAGCTTGGATCAGGGCGGGGGCGAGCAGTACTTC. Amino acid sequence: CASSLDQGGGEQYF.

The V gene is TRBV19, the J gene TRBJ1-6; no definite D call. In germline, CDR1 is LNHDA, CDR2 SQIVND (reference sequence). The germline V and J ends were trimmed by 6 bases and 1 base, with 13 bases remaining between them. CDR3 length: 16 residues. The CDR3 spells CASRSGAASYNSPLHF. The DNA of the CDR3 is TGTGCCAGTAGGAGCGGTGCCGCGTCCTATAATTCACCCCTCCACTTT.

V and J are TRBV5-1 and TRBJ2-1; D gene unclear. Germline V CDR1 and CDR2: SGHRS, YFSETQ. The CDR3 length is 11 residues. V was cut by 2 bases and J by 10 bases, with 7 bases left in between. The CDR3 coding sequence is TGCGCCAGCAGCTTACAACAGGAGCAGTTCTTC. It translates to CASSLQQEQFF.

The chain uses TRBV2 and TRBJ1-5, with D unclear. The V gene's germline CDR1 is SNHLY and CDR2 FYNNEI. Trimming cost V 7 bases and J 0 bases, with 7 bases left between them. The length of the CDR3 is 13 residues. CDR3 sequence: CASKRDSNQPQHF. The CDR3, as DNA: TGTGCCAGCAAAAGGGATAGCAATCAGCCCCAGCATTTT. Full variable domain (outside the CDR3, taken from reference TRBV2 and TRBJ1-5): EPEVTQTPSHQVTQMGQEVILRCVPISNHLYFYWYRQILGQKVEFLVSFYNNEISEKSEIFDDQFSVERPDGSNFTLKIRSTKLEDSAMYFCASKRDSNQPQHFGDGTRLSIL.

The chain couples TRBV5-5 to TRBJ2-7, with TRBD2 as a possible D gene (5 bases). V was cut by 4 bases and J by 0 bases, with 14 bases left in between. Germline V CDR1 and CDR2: SGHKS, YYEKEE (reference sequence). The CDR3 is 15 residues long. CDR3 region: CASSPKGLSSYEQYF. The DNA for the CDR3 is TGTGCCAGCAGCCCGAAAGGACTGAGCTCCTACGAGCAGTACTTC.